The 27 T cell receptor beta chains reported below all come from one sample, sequenced in a study of Graves' ophthalmopathy and Graves' hyperthyroidism. Using RNA transcripts, the TCR beta CDR3 regions were amplified. After a first-round RT-PCR with HTBI primers, a second-round multiplex PCR was run. TCRdb reprocessed the multiplex PCR reads with MiXCR, giving one entry per CDR3 protein. The sample has roughly 400,000 distinct CDR3 sequences, 17% seen once. The sample was peripheral blood. Receptors originate from an adult woman with stable Graves' hyperthyroidism.

On this clonotype: With a much larger clone just one base away, this may be a read error. The chain recombines TRBV2 with TRBJ1-5; unclear D gene. Germline lookup yields CDR1 SNHLY and CDR2 FYNNEI. Between the trimmed V and J ends, which lost 6 bases and 0 bases, there was a span of 18 bases. The CDR3 runs to 17 residues. CDR3 sequence: CASSLLGSEHSNQPQHF. The CDR3 bases are TGTGCCAGCAGCCTACTCGGGTCGGAACATAGCAATCAGCCCCAGCATTTT.

This clonotype was recorded many times. The chain carries TRBV13 and TRBJ2-7; D gene uncertain. Between the trimmed V and J ends, which lost 5 bases and 3 bases, there was a span of 14 bases. The CDR3 contains 14 residues. Germline assignment: CDR1 PRHDT and CDR2 FYEKMQ (reference sequence). DNA of the CDR3: TGTGCCAGCAGCGTTATAGTCTTCTTCTACGAGCAGTACTTC. Translating gives CASSVIVFFYEQYF.

A few counts support this clonotype. This chain connects TRBV28 to TRBJ2-1, with TRBD2 matching 7 bases. Germline V gene data show CDR1 as MDHEN and CDR2 as SYDVKM. J lost 5 bases, V lost 4 bases, and 11 bases had no gene match. CDR3 length equals 16 residues. CDR3 amino acids: CASSSLSGDFHNEQFF. DNA of the CDR3: TGTGCCAGCAGTTCATTAAGCGGGGATTTCCACAATGAGCAGTTCTTC.

In its sample, this clonotype was seen many times. This chain joins TRBV20-1 and TRBJ2-7; perhaps TRBD2 as D (5 bases). Germline V lookup: CDR1 DFQATT, CDR2 SNEGSKA (reference sequence). V was trimmed by 4 bases and J by 1 base, leaving 8 bases between them. The CDR3 has 12 amino acids. The CDR3 DNA follows: TGCAGTGCTATCGGGATTTCCTACGAGCAGTACTTC. Translation gives CSAIGISYEQYF.

This clonotype has just a few counts. The chain combines TRBV11-2 with TRBJ2-7; the match to TRBD1 covers 8 bases. J was trimmed by 1 base and V by 3 bases; bases with no gene match: 5. The CDR3 extends over 15 amino acids. From germline, CDR1 is SGHAT and CDR2 FQNNGV. CDR3 DNA sequence: TGTGCCAGCAGCTTGCGAGGACAGGGTTCCTACGAGCAGTACTTC. This gives the protein CASSLRGQGSYEQYF.

This clonotype was seen a handful of times. V and J are TRBV6-1 and TRBJ1-2; D call uncertain. In germline, CDR1 is MNHNS, CDR2 SASEGT. The CDR3 contains 12 residues. V was shortened by 1 base and J by 3 bases, with 3 bases between the two germline ends. The CDR3, as DNA: TGTGCCAGCAGTGAAGACTACTATGGCTACACCTTC. Translating gives CASSEDYYGYTF.

J is TRBJ1-1 and V is TRBV6-2 or TRBV6-3; a possible D gene is TRBD1 (5 bases). CDR1 and CDR2 (germline): MNHEY, SVGEGT. The CDR3 is 15 amino acids. The germline V and J ends were trimmed by 4 bases and 0 bases, with 12 bases remaining between them. CDR3 coding DNA: TGTGCCAGCAGTTCGGCAGGGCCCCTGAACACTGAAGCTTTCTTT. This gives the protein CASSSAGPLNTEAFF.

This clonotype appeared many times. The chain uses TRBV6-1 and TRBJ1-6; D not resolved. The CDR3 runs 14 residues. Germline V gives CDR1 MNHNS, CDR2 SASEGT. V was pared by 0 bases and J by 6 bases, with 6 bases between. The CDR3 sequence: CASSEAGFNSPLHF. The CDR3 coding sequence is TGTGCCAGCAGTGAAGCGGGTTTTAATTCACCCCTCCACTTT.

This clonotype was recorded at least ten times. The J gene is TRBJ1-1, the V gene TRBV7-2, with a possible D match to TRBD1 (5 bases). Germline V gives CDR1 SGHTA, CDR2 FQGNSA. V was trimmed by 6 bases and J by 2 bases, leaving 13 bases between them. The length of the CDR3 is 14 residues. CDR3 loop: CASRSRGVNTEAFF. In DNA, the CDR3 is TGTGCCAGCAGATCGAGGGGAGTAAACACTGAAGCTTTCTTT.

This clonotype has at least ten counts. The chain has TRBV24-1 and TRBJ2-5; 9 bases are shared with TRBD1. V lost 4 bases to trimming and J lost 3 bases; unmatched junction nucleotides: 5. Germline lookup yields CDR1 KGHDR and CDR2 SFDVKD. The CDR3 has 15 amino acids. CDR3 loop: CATSDRDRAKETQYF. The CDR3 DNA reads as TGTGCCACCAGTGACCGGGACAGGGCCAAAGAGACCCAGTACTTC.

At least ten counts were recorded for this clonotype. This rearrangement joins TRBV12-3 or TRBV12-4 to TRBJ2-2, with D perhaps being TRBD1 or TRBD2 (6 bases each). V shed 3 bases and J shed 0 bases, with 20 bases lying between them. The CDR3 loop spans 19 amino acids. In DNA form, the CDR3 reads TGTGCCAGCAGTTTTGGATCGAATCGGGGGCGGGCGAACACCGGGGAGCTGTTTTTT. Its translation is CASSFGSNRGRANTGELFF.

This clonotype was found a few times. The J gene is TRBJ2-7, the V gene TRBV29-1; 12 nucleotides align to TRBD1. The CDR3 consists of 18 residues. CDR1 SQVTM and CDR2 ANQGSEA come from the germline V gene. V lost 5 bases to trimming and J lost 9 bases; unmatched junction nucleotides: 23. The CDR3 is CSVMGQGASLPSSYGQYF. DNA of the CDR3: TGCAGCGTTATGGGACAGGGGGCGTCGCTTCCCTCCAGCTATGGGCAGTACTTC.

The chain combines TRBV14 with TRBJ1-1; D is ambiguous. Germline V gene sequence: CDR1 SGHDN, CDR2 FVKESK. This CDR3 spans 13 amino acids. The ends were cut back, 10 bases at V and 0 bases at J, with 12 bases in the middle. The CDR3 is CAIEPFMNTEAFF. The CDR3 DNA reads as TGTGCCATCGAACCCTTTATGAACACTGAAGCTTTCTTT.

This clonotype was recorded many times. V is TRBV6-1 and J is TRBJ1-1, with 7 bases identical to TRBD1. Germline V gene data show CDR1 as MNHNS and CDR2 as SASEGT. The CDR3 is made up of 16 amino acids. Trimming at V came to 6 bases and at J to 1 base, leaving 11 bases not matched to a gene. The CDR3 protein is CASRTVRTGANTEAFF. In DNA, the CDR3 is TGTGCCAGCAGAACCGTACGAACAGGGGCGAACACTGAAGCTTTCTTT.

The rearrangement joins TRBV2 to TRBJ1-2; 7 bases line up with TRBD1. CDR3 length: 17 residues. After removal of 0 bases from V and 4 bases from J, the junction contained 11 bases not matched to a gene. From germline, CDR1 is SNHLY and CDR2 FYNNEI. The CDR3 nucleotides are TGTGCCAGCAGTGAAGCGAGGGAGACAGGGCGGGTCTATGGCTACACCTTC. Encoded protein: CASSEARETGRVYGYTF.

In this sample, this clonotype turned up many times. This sequence joins TRBV20-1 and TRBJ1-6; a weak D match, TRBD1 (5 bases). Germline V gene sequence: CDR1 DFQATT, CDR2 SNEGSKA (reference sequence). V was pared by 0 bases and J by 8 bases, with 17 bases between. This CDR3 has 16 residues. The CDR3 loop is CSARDLGRGGHSPLHF. DNA of the CDR3: TGCAGTGCTAGAGATCTCGGGAGGGGCGGGCATTCACCCCTCCACTTT.

This clonotype has at least ten counts. J is TRBJ1-2 and V is TRBV12-3 or TRBV12-4; 7 bases fit TRBD1. V shed 7 bases, J shed 2 bases, and the junction held 7 bases outside the gene matches. The CDR3 runs to 14 residues. The CDR3 protein is CASTPSTGNYGYTF. The CDR3, as DNA: TGTGCCAGCACCCCCTCGACAGGGAACTATGGCTACACCTTC.

There are many counts of this clonotype. This chain links TRBV2 with TRBJ2-7; 8 bases are shared with TRBD2. Germline V gives CDR1 SNHLY, CDR2 FYNNEI. The J segment lost 2 bases and the V segment lost 7 bases, leaving 13 bases of the junction unmatched. The CDR3 loop spans 16 amino acids. The CDR3 nucleotides are TGTGCCAGCAAGGGAATCACTAGCGGCCCTGCCTACGAGCAGTACTTC. Its protein is CASKGITSGPAYEQYF. Complete variable domain (other parts from reference TRBV2 and TRBJ2-7): EPEVTQTPSHQVTQMGQEVILRCVPISNHLYFYWYRQILGQKVEFLVSFYNNEISEKSEIFDDQFSVERPDGSNFTLKIRSTKLEDSAMYFCASKGITSGPAYEQYFGPGTRLTVT.

This sequence joins TRBV5-5 and TRBJ2-2, with D perhaps matching TRBD2 (6 bases). CDR1 is SGHKS, CDR2 YYEKEE, per germline (reference sequence). The V end was cut by 0 bases, the J end by 6 bases, with 15 bases between. This CDR3 contains 16 residues. CDR3 in amino acids: CASSLAGEERSGELFF. The CDR3 region has the DNA TGTGCCAGCAGCTTGGCCGGGGAGGAGAGGTCCGGGGAGCTGTTTTTT.

This sequence joins TRBV6-2 or TRBV6-3 and TRBJ2-2; D gene unclear. This CDR3 has 13 residues. V lost 5 bases and J lost 4, with 8 bases in between. The germline CDR1 and CDR2 sequences are MNHEY and SVGEGT. DNA for the CDR3: TGTGCCAGCAGTGAGTCGGTCACCGGGGAGCTGTTTTTT. This sequence encodes CASSESVTGELFF.

This clonotype has a count of ten or more. This sequence joins TRBV12-3 or TRBV12-4 and TRBJ2-5, with D perhaps TRBD2 (6 bases). V was shortened by 4 bases and J by 5 bases, with 14 bases between the two germline ends. There are 14 residues in the CDR3. The CDR3 DNA is TGTGCCAGCAGTTATAGGGGACTTAGGGAGACCCAGTACTTC. Amino acid sequence: CASSYRGLRETQYF.

This clonotype was counted at least ten times. The V gene is TRBV10-3, the J gene TRBJ1-1; D is unresolved. The CDR3 consists of 13 residues. Germline assignment: CDR1 ENHRY and CDR2 SYGVKD. V gave up 1 base and J gave up 0 bases, with 3 bases separating them. CDR3: CAISEFMNTEAFF. Here the CDR3 DNA reads TGTGCCATCAGTGAGTTCATGAACACTGAAGCTTTCTTT.

This clonotype occurred many times. J is TRBJ2-5 and V is TRBV7-8; D ambiguous. Germline loops: CDR1 SGHVS, CDR2 FQNEAQ. V lost 3 bases and J lost 3, with 11 bases in between. CDR3 length equals 14 residues. CDR3 residues: CASSFVGYEETQYF. CDR3 in DNA: TGTGCCAGCAGCTTCGTAGGTTACGAAGAGACCCAGTACTTC.

This clonotype has ten or more counts. The V call is TRBV2, the J call TRBJ2-5; TRBD1 agrees at 9 bases. Germline V gene sequence: CDR1 SNHLY, CDR2 FYNNEI. The length of the CDR3 is 14 residues. Unmatched junction bases numbered 7, after V lost 7 bases and J lost 4 bases. The CDR3 DNA sequence: TGTGCCAGCACCGGGACAGGGATTGGAGAGACCCAGTACTTC. This translates into CASTGTGIGETQYF.

This clonotype was found many times. The V and J genes are TRBV4-1 and TRBJ2-5; 11 nucleotides match TRBD2. The germline V gene has CDR1 MGHRA and CDR2 YSYEKL. V was pared by 1 base and J by 1 base, with 11 bases of the junction left unmatched. CDR3 length: 19 amino acids. CDR3 nucleotides: TGCGCCAGCAGCCAAGCGGATGGGACTAGCGGAGCTCTCCAAGAGACCCAGTACTTC. Its translation: CASSQADGTSGALQETQYF.

This clonotype showed up just a few times. The chain couples TRBV3-1 to TRBJ2-4; a possible D gene is TRBD1 (5 bases). V was trimmed by 4 bases and J by 9 bases, leaving 16 bases between them. From germline, CDR1 is LGHDT and CDR2 YNNKEL (reference sequence). This CDR3 comprises 14 residues. The CDR3 reads CASSRDSTVGIQYF. CDR3 coding DNA: TGTGCCAGCAGCCGCGACAGCACGGTCGGCATTCAGTACTTC.

In this sample, this clonotype turned up many times. CDR3 residues: CSADRGSRHGYTF. The CDR3 bases are TGCAGCGCCGACCGTGGGTCTCGGCATGGCTACACCTTC. V gene TRBV29-1 combines with J gene TRBJ1-2; D not resolved. V was cut by 7 bases and J by 6 bases, with 18 bases left in between. Germline assignment: CDR1 SQVTM and CDR2 ANQGSEA. The CDR3 spans 13 residues.